The 5 T cell receptor beta chains given below trace back to one sample, sequenced in a study of breast tumors, draining lymph nodes, adjacent tissues. TCRdb itself ran the multiplex PCR reads through MiXCR, one entry per CDR3 protein. Of several thousand distinct CDR3 sequences detected, about 40% appear once; the ten largest clones hold 11% to 15%. Sequencing was carried out using tumor-adjacent breast tissue. The receptors stem from a female donor with breast cancer. Some clones in this sample may be carry-over from other donors' samples.

This clonotype was picked up one time. V and J are TRBV5-1 and TRBJ1-6; a weak D match, TRBD1 (6 bases). The germline gives CDR1 SGHRS, CDR2 YFSETQ. CDR3 length equals 15 residues. The germline V and J ends were trimmed by 2 bases and 7 bases, with 13 bases remaining between them. CDR3 sequence reads: CASSLATGWNSPLHF. For the CDR3, the DNA is TGCGCCAGCAGCTTAGCAACAGGGTGGAATTCACCCCTCCACTTT. Full variable domain (missing parts from reference TRBV5-1 and TRBJ1-6): KAGVTQTPRYLIKTRGQQVTLSCSPISGHRSVSWYQQTPGQGLQFLFEYFSETQRNKGNFPGRFSGRQFSNSRSEMNVSTLELGDSALYLCASSLATGWNSPLHFGNGTRLTVT.

This clonotype has at least ten counts. This chain joins TRBV18 and TRBJ2-2; D is uncertain. The CDR3 covers 12 residues. Deletions cut 8 bases from V and 6 bases from J, with 10 bases between. Germline assignment: CDR1 KGHSH and CDR2 LQKENI. The CDR3 spells CASATGPGELFF. The CDR3 DNA is TGTGCCAGCGCCACGGGTCCCGGGGAGCTGTTTTTT.

This sequence joins TRBV7-9 and TRBJ2-1; D gene unclear. CDR3 length equals 12 residues. With 1 base removed from V and 5 bases from J, the gap between germline ends came to 3 bases. CDR1 and CDR2 from the germline V gene are SEHNR and FQNEAQ (reference sequence). The CDR3: CASSLVHNEQFF. The CDR3 DNA is TGTGCCAGCAGCTTAGTTCACAATGAGCAGTTCTTC.

This clonotype was recorded many times. The chain carries TRBV3-1 and TRBJ2-7; 8 nucleotides match TRBD1. From germline, CDR1 is LGHDT and CDR2 YNNKEL (reference sequence). The CDR3 loop spans 14 amino acids. J was trimmed by 2 bases and V by 5 bases; bases with no gene match: 5. The CDR3 coding sequence is TGTGCCAGCAGCACCCGACAGGGGACCTACGAGCAGTACTTC. Encoded protein: CASSTRQGTYEQYF.

This clonotype was detected only a few times. The chain links TRBV9 to TRBJ1-6; no firm D call. CDR3 length equals 14 residues. Germline CDR1 and CDR2: SGDLS and YYNGEE. The V end lost 3 bases, the J end lost 7 bases, and 11 bases lay between the germline ends. CDR3 sequence reads: CASSGSSWNSPLHF. DNA for the CDR3: TGTGCCAGCAGCGGAAGTTCTTGGAATTCACCCCTCCACTTT.